The 27 T cell receptor beta chains below were found in one sample sequenced in a study of beta chain features in type 1 diabetes. Expressed TCRB transcripts were sequenced after all isolated RNA was converted to cDNA. Here immunoSEQ multiplex PCR was the method, and the copy in TCRdb shows in-frame clones only, minus some. The sample yields about 140,000 clones, 6.9% seen once. What was sequenced was central memory CD4+ T cells from blood. The receptors come from a woman aged 25 to 39 in good health.

This clone has a count of ten or more. This rearrangement joins TRBV7-9 to TRBJ2-3; TRBD1 is a possible D gene (5 bases). The CDR3 length is 14 residues. Germline loops: CDR1 SEHNR, CDR2 FQNEAQ (reference sequence). Between the trimmed V and J ends, which lost 2 bases and 1 base, there was a span of 7 bases. CDR3 sequence: CASSLSGRTDTQYF. The CDR3 DNA is TGTGCCAGCAGCTTATCAGGGCGCACAGATACGCAGTATTTT.

There are a few counts of this clone. This chain links TRBV9 with TRBJ2-1, with 7 bases lining up with TRBD2. This CDR3 has 15 residues. In germline, CDR1 is SGDLS, CDR2 YYNGEE. The ends lost 4 bases at V and 5 bases at J; junction bases unmatched: 9. The CDR3 spells CASSTTSAANNEQFF. The CDR3 region has the DNA TGTGCCAGCAGCACAACTAGCGCCGCAAACAATGAGCAGTTCTTC.

This clone was recorded a few times. The V and J genes are TRBV6-6 and TRBJ1-1; TRBD1 matches 9 bases. The germline V gene has CDR1 MNHNY and CDR2 SVGAGI (reference sequence). V lost 2 bases, J lost 6 bases, and 10 bases stayed unmatched. The CDR3 sequence is 16 residues long. This CDR3 reads CASSYPDRGMGAEAFF. The CDR3 coding sequence is TGTGCCAGCAGTTACCCGGACAGGGGTATGGGCGCTGAAGCTTTCTTT.

The chain is built from TRBV7-2 and TRBJ1-4; 7 positions agree with TRBD1. Germline values: CDR1 SGHTA, CDR2 FQGNSA. The ends lost 4 bases at V and 5 bases at J; junction bases unmatched: 13. This CDR3 is built from 17 residues. The CDR3 coding sequence is TGTGCCAGCAGCTCCATTGAGACCGGGACAGCGAATGAAAAACTGTTTTTT. This encodes CASSSIETGTANEKLFF.

The sample holds many counts of this clone. The rearrangement uses TRBV15 and TRBJ2-1, with TRBD1 matching 7 bases. This CDR3 region has 13 residues. Germline CDR1 LNHNV, CDR2 YYDKDF (reference sequence). V shed 1 base and J 7 bases; nucleotides not matched to a gene: 1. CDR3 sequence: CATSRGDSNEQFF. The CDR3, as DNA: TGTGCCACCAGCAGAGGGGACAGTAATGAGCAGTTCTTC.

This clone has more than one count but fewer than ten. The chain has TRBV7-9 and TRBJ1-2; a possible D gene is TRBD1 (6 bases). This CDR3 comprises 14 residues. V lost 5 bases, J lost 8 bases, and 18 bases lay in between. CDR1 and CDR2 (germline): SEHNR, FQNEAQ (reference sequence). In DNA, the CDR3 is TGTGCCAGCAGCCAGGGATCGCCCCAGGGGGGCTACACCTTC. This translates into CASSQGSPQGGYTF.

This clone turned up a few times. DNA for the CDR3: TGTGCCAGCAGCTCCTTAGAGGAGGGGTCAAAGGATACGCAGTATTTT. Amino acids: CASSSLEEGSKDTQYF. The chain links TRBV7-9 to TRBJ2-3; TRBD2 might be the D (6 bases). The CDR3 sequence is 16 residues long. V gave up 4 bases and J gave up 6 bases, with 20 bases separating them. In germline, CDR1 is SEHNR, CDR2 FQNEAQ (reference sequence).

This clone was counted a few times. J is TRBJ2-7 and V is TRBV7-2, with a weak D call TRBD2 (6 bases). The CDR3 runs to 15 residues. From germline, CDR1 is SGHTA and CDR2 FQGNSA. With 0 bases removed from V and 8 bases from J, the gap between germline ends came to 17 bases. The CDR3: CASSLAPSGVGQQYF. CDR3 DNA sequence: TGTGCCAGCAGCTTAGCGCCCTCGGGAGTGGGGCAGCAGTACTTC.

This chain joins TRBV6-5 and TRBJ2-3; D is unclear. V lost 6 bases and J 3 bases, leaving 7 bases between the germline ends. This CDR3 has 12 amino acids. Germline assignment: CDR1 MNHEY and CDR2 SVGAGI. CDR3 DNA: TGTGCCAGCAGCCCCGGTACAGATACGCAGTATTTT. This encodes CASSPGTDTQYF.

The CDR3 spells CASSHGSSGTYEQFF. CDR3 nucleotide sequence: TGCGCCAGCAGCCACGGTTCTAGCGGGACGTATGAGCAGTTCTTC. The rearrangement links TRBV4-3 to TRBJ2-1; 9 nucleotides agree with TRBD2. The CDR3 length is 15 residues. The V gene's germline CDR1 is LGHNA and CDR2 YSLEER. The junction had 8 bases not matched to a gene; V was cut back by 3 bases and J by 8 bases.

This clone was found many times. The rearrangement uses TRBV7-3 and TRBJ2-3; 8 bases fit TRBD1. Germline CDR1 reads SGHTA; CDR2 reads FQGTGA. The CDR3 is 15 residues long. J was trimmed by 3 bases and V by 5 bases; bases with no gene match: 7. CDR3 in DNA: TGTGCCAGCAGCATCACAGGGGGTGAGACAGATACGCAGTATTTT. Amino acids: CASSITGGETDTQYF.

The chain has TRBV7-9 and TRBJ1-1; weak D call: TRBD1 (5 bases). The CDR3 consists of 16 residues. Germline CDR1 reads SEHNR; CDR2 reads FQNEAQ (reference sequence). Trimming shortened V by 3 bases and J by 6 bases, and 20 bases separated the two germline ends. CDR3: CASSFQAGLSGAEAFF. In DNA, the CDR3 is TGTGCCAGCAGCTTTCAAGCAGGGTTATCGGGCGCTGAAGCTTTCTTT. The full variable domain, its missing parts supplied by reference TRBV7-9 and TRBJ1-1, is DTGVSQNPRHKITKRGQNVTFRCDPISEHNRLYWYRQTLGQGPEFLTYFQNEAQLEKSRLLSDRFSAERPKGSFSTLEIQRTEQGDSAMYLCASSFQAGLSGAEAFFGQGTRLTVV.

This chain links TRBV7-9 with TRBJ2-5, with D possibly TRBD2 on 5 matching bases. The germline CDR1 and CDR2 sequences are SEHNR and FQNEAQ (reference sequence). The V and J ends lost 4 bases and 13 bases respectively, with 16 bases between them. CDR3 length equals 12 residues. CDR3 sequence (DNA): TGTGCCAGCAGCTCTTTAACTAGTACTCGGTACTTC. Its translation is CASSSLTSTRYF. Full variable domain (outside the CDR3, taken from reference TRBV7-9 and TRBJ2-5): DTGVSQNPRHKITKRGQNVTFRCDPISEHNRLYWYRQTLGQGPEFLTYFQNEAQLEKSRLLSDRFSAERPKGSFSTLEIQRTEQGDSAMYLCASSSLTSTRYFGPGTRLLVL.

The chain links TRBV5-5 to TRBJ1-3, with TRBD1 matching 7 bases. CDR1 SGHKS and CDR2 YYEKEE come from the germline V gene (reference sequence). This CDR3 spans 16 amino acids. Germline trimming cut 4 bases from V and 4 bases from J; bases unmatched to any gene: 11. The CDR3 coding sequence is TGTGCCAGCAGCCGTATCGGACAGGCGGCAGGAAACACCATATATTTT. Translated: CASSRIGQAAGNTIYF.

The chain employs TRBV7-9 and TRBJ2-7, with 15 positions matching TRBD2. Germline lookup yields CDR1 SEHNR and CDR2 FQNEAQ (reference sequence). The CDR3 has 18 residues. Trimming cost V 4 bases and J 0 bases; bases outside gene matches: 7. CDR3 sequence: CASSSGLAGGRSSYEQYF. In DNA form, the CDR3 reads TGTGCCAGCAGCTCTGGACTAGCGGGAGGGCGAAGCTCCTACGAGCAGTACTTC.

This clone turned up a few times. The chain carries TRBV6-6 and TRBJ1-2; 8 nucleotides agree with TRBD1. V shed 5 bases, J shed 8 bases, and the junction held 7 bases outside the gene matches. The germline CDR1 and CDR2 sequences are MNHNY and SVGAGI (reference sequence). CDR3 length: 13 residues. CDR3 sequence: CASSDRTGRGYTF. The CDR3 DNA is TGTGCCAGCAGTGATAGGACAGGGCGCGGCTACACCTTC.

This clone was recorded a few times. The chain combines TRBV6-5 with TRBJ2-7, with 7 bases lining up with TRBD2. Per germline, CDR1 MNHEY and CDR2 SVGAGI. The trim removed 6 bases at V and 3 bases at J, leaving 8 bases unmatched. CDR3 length equals 14 residues. DNA of the CDR3: TGTGCCAGCAGGACGCGGGGGATCCTCTACGAGCAGTACTTC. It translates to CASRTRGILYEQYF.

This clone has more than one count but fewer than ten. At one of its ends the junction is not consistent with the germline gene, which may arise from a read error. This CDR3 reads CASSLGGAETQYF. The CDR3, as DNA: TGCGCCAGCAGCTTGGGAGGCGCAGAGACCCAGTACTTC. The V and J genes are TRBV5-4 and TRBJ2-5, with D tentatively TRBD2 (6 bases). Germline-derived CDR1 and CDR2 are SGHNT and YYREEE (reference sequence). This CDR3 comprises 13 residues. The full variable domain, completed using reference TRBV5-4 and TRBJ2-5, is ETGVTQSPTHLIKTRGQQVTLRCSSQSGHNTVSWYQQALGQGPQFIFQYYREEENGRGNFPPRFSGLQFPNYSSELNVNALELDDSALYLCASSLGGAETQYFGPGTRLLVL.

This clone was seen a few times. This chain uses TRBV7-2 with TRBJ1-5, with D unclear. This CDR3 has 12 residues. Germline-derived CDR1 and CDR2 are SGHTA and FQGNSA. V dropped 1 base and J dropped 7 bases, with 5 bases sitting between them. CDR3 in amino acids: CASSLVGQPQHF. The CDR3 nucleotides read TGTGCCAGCAGCTTAGTTGGCCAGCCCCAGCATTTT. The full variable domain, with the rest looked up from reference TRBV7-2 and TRBJ1-5, is GAGVSQSPSNKVTEKGKDVELRCDPISGHTALYWYRQSLGQGLEFLIYFQGNSAPDKSGLPSDRFSAERTGGSVSTLTIQRTQQEDSAVYLCASSLVGQPQHFGDGTRLSIL.

The V gene is TRBV7-9, the J gene TRBJ2-7, with TRBD2 matching over 14 bases. The CDR3 contains 16 residues. The V gene's germline CDR1 is SEHNR and CDR2 FQNEAQ (reference sequence). The J segment lost 0 bases and the V segment lost 6 bases, leaving 4 bases of the junction unmatched. CDR3 in DNA: TGTGCCAGCAGACTAGGGACTAGCGGGAGCTCCTACGAGCAGTACTTC. It is translated as CASRLGTSGSSYEQYF.

This clone was picked up a small number of times. The chain has TRBV7-9 and TRBJ1-5, with D possibly being TRBD1 (5 bases). Between the trimmed V and J ends, which lost 3 bases and 4 bases, there was a span of 10 bases. Germline values: CDR1 SEHNR, CDR2 FQNEAQ (reference sequence). The CDR3 consists of 14 residues. The CDR3 DNA reads TGTGCCAGCAGCTTTTCCGGGGGAAATCAGCCCCAGCATTTT. Residues: CASSFSGGNQPQHF.

The genes are TRBV18 and TRBJ2-5; weak D call: TRBD2 (6 bases). The length of the CDR3 is 15 residues. Per germline, CDR1 KGHSH and CDR2 LQKENI. Trimming cost V 4 bases and J 3 bases, with 15 bases left between them. The CDR3 DNA reads as TGTGCCAGCTCACAGGCTTCGGCTAGCGAAGAGACCCAGTACTTC. Amino acid sequence: CASSQASASEETQYF. The whole variable domain, remainder taken from reference TRBV18 and TRBJ2-5, is NAGVMQNPRHLVRRRGQEARLRCSPMKGHSHVYWYRQLPEEGLKFMVYLQKENIIDESGMPKERFSAEFPKEGPSILRIQQVVRGDSAAYFCASSQASASEETQYFGPGTRLLVL.

The V call is TRBV6-6, the J call TRBJ1-3, with D unclear. The V gene lost 4 bases and the J gene lost 4 bases, with 11 bases spanning the gap. The CDR3 is made up of 14 amino acids. The germline CDR1 and CDR2 sequences are MNHNY and SVGAGI (reference sequence). CDR3 residues: CASSSGRPGNTIYF. The CDR3 nucleotides are TGTGCCAGCAGTTCGGGAAGGCCAGGAAACACCATATATTTT.

V usage is TRBV6-6 and J usage is TRBJ2-6, with 8 bases lining up with TRBD1. The CDR3 is 16 amino acids. The germline gives CDR1 MNHNY, CDR2 SVGAGI (reference sequence). Trimming removed 3 bases from V and 2 bases from J; junction bases left unmatched: 3. The CDR3 sequence: CASSYTTGAGANVLTF. CDR3 bases: TGTGCCAGCAGTTATACGACAGGGGCTGGGGCCAACGTCCTGACTTTC.

The chain has TRBV5-5 and TRBJ2-7; TRBD2 might be the D (5 bases). This CDR3 comprises 14 residues. Germline V gene lookup returns CDR1 SGHKS and CDR2 YYEKEE (reference sequence). Trimming left V 6 bases short and J 4 bases short, with 17 bases between. DNA of the CDR3: TGTGCCAGCAAACCAGGACTGGGGTCATACGAGCAGTACTTC. It codes for CASKPGLGSYEQYF. The whole variable domain, remainder taken from reference TRBV5-5 and TRBJ2-7, is DAGVTQSPTHLIKTRGQQVTLRCSPISGHKSVSWYQQVLGQGPQFIFQYYEKEERGRGNFPDRFSARQFPNYSSELNVNALLLGDSALYLCASKPGLGSYEQYFGPGTRLTVT.

A remark on this clone: This specimen includes other DNA sequences encoding the same CDR3. The rearrangement links TRBV19 to TRBJ2-3; 11 positions agree with TRBD2. The CDR3 runs 15 residues. The germline CDR1 and CDR2 sequences are LNHDA and SQIVND (reference sequence). The junction had 7 bases not matched to a gene; V was cut back by 5 bases and J by 6 bases. The CDR3: CASSSGTSGFDTQYF. CDR3 bases: TGTGCCAGTAGTTCCGGGACTAGCGGTTTTGATACGCAGTATTTT.

This clone was counted between two and nine times. The chain recombines TRBV9 with TRBJ2-7, with TRBD2 matching 10 bases. The CDR3 has 16 amino acids. The germline gives CDR1 SGDLS, CDR2 YYNGEE. The V segment lost 3 bases and the J segment 5 bases; nucleotides outside the gene matches: 11. The CDR3 spells CASSETASGSWNEQYF. CDR3 DNA: TGTGCCAGCAGCGAAACCGCTAGCGGGAGTTGGAACGAGCAGTACTTC.